The clone carrying this T cell receptor beta chain was seen at least ten times. Time point here: sample taken at primary tumor resection. Unsorted whole RNA from tumor, nontumor lung or frozen PBMC underwent sequencing. The CDR3 contains 12 residues. The germline V and J ends were trimmed by 3 bases and 7 bases, with 10 bases remaining between them. Germline CDR1 is SGHTA and CDR2 is FQGNSA. This sample was taken from a study of spatial heterogeneity in lung cancer. TCRdb passed the 5' RACE reads through MiXCR, listing each CDR3 protein once. The sample contains over 9,500 distinct CDR3 sequences, roughly 3.8% of which appear only once.

The specimen was normal lung tissue next to the tumor, collected at surgery. This sequence was found in a male donor with early-stage non-small cell lung cancer. The chain recombines TRBV7-2 with TRBJ2-7; possible D gene TRBD2, 5 bases. This chain's CDR3 is CASSFVRGEQYF. The CDR3 region has the DNA TGTGCCAGCAGCTTTGTTCGGGGAGAGCAGTACTTC.